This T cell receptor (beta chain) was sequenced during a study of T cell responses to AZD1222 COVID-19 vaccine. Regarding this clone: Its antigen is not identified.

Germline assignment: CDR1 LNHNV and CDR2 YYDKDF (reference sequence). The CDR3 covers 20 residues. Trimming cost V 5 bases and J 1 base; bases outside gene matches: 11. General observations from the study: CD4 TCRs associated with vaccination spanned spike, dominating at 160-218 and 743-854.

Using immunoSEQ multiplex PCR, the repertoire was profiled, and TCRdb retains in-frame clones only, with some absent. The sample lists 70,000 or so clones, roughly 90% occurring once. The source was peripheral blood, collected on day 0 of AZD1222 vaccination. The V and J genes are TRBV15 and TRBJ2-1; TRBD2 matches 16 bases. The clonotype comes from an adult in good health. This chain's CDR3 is CATSPPPGLAGGWSYNEQFF. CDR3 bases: TGTGCCACCAGCCCCCCCCCGGGACTAGCGGGAGGGTGGTCCTACAATGAGCAGTTCTTC.